The 5 T cell receptor beta chains below come from one sample, sequenced in a study of T cell responses to AZD1222 COVID-19 vaccine. The method was immunoSEQ multiplex PCR; TCRdb's version includes in-frame clones alone and lacks a portion of them. The sample includes 180,000 or so clones, roughly 91% of them seen just once. The starting material was peripheral blood, obtained 28 days after the second AZD1222 dose. These receptors all stem from an adult who received the AZD1222 COVID-19 vaccine.

For this clone: One end of the junction varies from germline; a read error may be responsible. J is TRBJ2-5 and V is TRBV7-2, with D perhaps matching TRBD1 (6 bases). This CDR3 region has 14 residues. Germline V CDR1 and CDR2: SGHTA, FQGNSA. CDR3 amino acids: CASSLGMGAGRFDF. The CDR3 coding sequence is TGTGCCAGCAGCTTAGGTATGGGGGCAGGACGTTTCGACTTC.

The chain has TRBV11-3 and TRBJ2-2; the D is unclear. Germline-derived CDR1 and CDR2 are SGHNT and YENEEA. V was clipped by 3 bases and J by 0 bases, with 8 bases between them. The CDR3 is made up of 15 amino acids. For the CDR3, the DNA is TGTGCCAGCAGCTTTTCCCTTACGAACACCGGGGAGCTGTTTTTT. It is translated as CASSFSLTNTGELFF.

The chain is built from TRBV10-1 and TRBJ2-5; tentatively, D is TRBD2 (5 bases). The CDR3 is 14 residues long. Germline CDR1 reads WNHNN; CDR2 reads SYGVQD (reference sequence). Trimming cost V 1 base and J 3 bases, with 9 bases left between them. Written as DNA, the CDR3 is TGCGCCAGCAGTGAGTACGTTAGCGAAGAGACCCAGTACTTC. Translating it yields CASSEYVSEETQYF.

This rearrangement joins TRBV29-1 to TRBJ2-5, with D hard to call. The germline V gene encodes CDR1 SQVTM and CDR2 ANQGSEA. Trimming shortened V by 4 bases and J by 5 bases, and 14 bases separated the two germline ends. The CDR3 has 13 amino acids. This CDR3 reads CSVVDNNAETQYF. CDR3 nucleotides: TGCAGCGTTGTCGACAATAACGCGGAGACCCAGTACTTC. The full variable domain, completed using reference TRBV29-1 and TRBJ2-5, is SAVISQKPSRDICQRGTSLTIQCQVDSQVTMMFWYRQQPGQSLTLIATANQGSEATYESGFVIDKFPISRPNLTFSTLTVSNMSPEDSSIYLCSVVDNNAETQYFGPGTRLLVL.

V usage is TRBV11-2 and J usage is TRBJ1-4; D unclear. With 4 bases removed from V and 4 bases from J, the gap between germline ends came to 13 bases. The germline V gene has CDR1 SGHAT and CDR2 FQNNGV. The CDR3 length is 15 residues. The CDR3 DNA sequence: TGTGCCAGCAGCTCCCTCAGCCTAAATAATGAAAAACTGTTTTTT. This codes for CASSSLSLNNEKLFF.